This T cell receptor (beta chain) was documented in a study of CD8 T cells in ankylosing spondylitis (dated by TCRdb to about 2017). General notes on the study: The study profiled T cell receptor beta repertoires in healthy donors and ankylosing spondylitis patients to find disease-linked TCR variants. The full study cohort comprised 20 to 25 ankylosing spondylitis patients and about a hundred healthy donors. Peripheral blood was sampled, and synovial fluid was also collected from ankylosing spondylitis patients.

The sample holds many counts of this clonotype. The target of this receptor is not known. Nothing much larger sits one base from this clone, and base qualities are not available. What the work shows at the level of the full study, not this receptor alone: The disease-linked clones had a CD8+ phenotype and were found at relatively low frequencies in peripheral blood. The disease-linked clones were reported to be significantly enriched in matched synovial fluid samples from ankylosing spondylitis patients. Blood from ankylosing spondylitis patients appeared to be characterized by a TCR beta motif made up of about 8 highly homologous amino acid variants. Some motif variants were previously reported in synovial fluid and blood of reactive arthritis patients, suggesting common disease-initiation mechanisms.

Instrument on record: Illumina HiSeq 2500. TCR beta libraries were prepared by quantitative 5'-RACE with molecular barcodes. Concerning the study's data processing: A new computational method, built on a probabilistic model of VDJ rearrangement, was used to identify disease-linked TCR variants. TCRdb applied fastp at Q25 and MiXCR to the public reads, then kept only in-frame beta chains. Rows with a matching CDR3 protein are joined into one entry that keeps the most common DNA and genes. TCRdb's processing, not the authors', yielded these V and J calls. Recorded for this sample are some 220,000 distinct CDR3 sequences; 8% to 11% of them occurred a single time. The ten top clones hold 2.5% to 3% of the sample. Trimming leaves V shorter by 4 bases and J shorter by 3 bases, with the junction holding 3 bases beyond the gene matches. Spanning cysteine to phenylalanine, the CDR3 consists of 14 amino acids. The DNA shown is the 42-base CDR3, in frame from base 1. The germline V gene provides CDR1 ENHRY and CDR2 SYGVKD.

The chain is assembled from TRBV10-3 and TRBJ1-2, and 9 junction bases match TRBD1. Sequencing input: blood, either unsorted or a sorted T cell fraction (not recorded which). The clonotype originates from a male donor with ankylosing spondylitis or in good health (not recorded which). The nucleotide sequence reads TGTGCCATCAGTGGTGGGGACAGGGACTATGGCTACACCTTC. Translated, it gives CAISGGDRDYGYTF.